The 7 T cell receptor beta chains below all came from one sample that was sequenced in a study of radiation and T cells in renal cell carcinoma. Some clones are missing from TCRdb's copy, which holds only in-frame ones; the method was immunoSEQ multiplex PCR. Among about 150,000 clones listed, 80% to 90% were seen once. The sample's time point: blood 2 weeks post-SBRT. Treatment reported: 15 Gy SBRT to primary tumor, nephrectomy 4 weeks later. The sample was blood, taken from a patient whose treatment included radiotherapy and nephrectomy. These receptors all stem from a woman aged 45-65 years with renal cell carcinoma.

The chain uses TRBV19 and TRBJ1-1; 7 bases agree with TRBD1. Germline V lookup: CDR1 LNHDA, CDR2 SQIVND (reference sequence). The CDR3 length is 15 residues. Trimming removed 8 bases from V and 3 bases from J; junction bases left unmatched: 12. The DNA for the CDR3 is TGTGCCAGTGGGACGACAGGGAGTGGGTACACTGAAGCTTTCTTT. It translates to CASGTTGSGYTEAFF.

The J gene is TRBJ1-1, the V gene TRBV15; D is uncertain. The CDR3 is 14 residues long. Between the trimmed V and J ends, which lost 1 base and 3 bases, there was a span of 9 bases. Per the germline V gene, CDR1 is LNHNV and CDR2 is YYDKDF (reference sequence). The CDR3 nucleotides read TGTGCCACCAGCAGAGGGGTCCAGGACACTGAAGCTTTCTTT. Translated: CATSRGVQDTEAFF.

This chain uses TRBV6-5 with TRBJ2-7; the D gene could be TRBD1 or TRBD2 (6 bases each). This CDR3 spans 13 amino acids. V dropped 4 bases and J dropped 3 bases, with 10 bases sitting between them. The germline gives CDR1 MNHEY, CDR2 SVGAGI. The CDR3 loop reads CASSWGRDYEQYF. The CDR3 DNA sequence: TGTGCCAGCAGTTGGGGGCGGGACTACGAGCAGTACTTC.

V gene TRBV19 combines with J gene TRBJ1-5, with unresolved D. The V gene's germline CDR1 is LNHDA and CDR2 SQIVND (reference sequence). V was shortened by 7 bases and J by 6 bases, with 25 bases between the two germline ends. The CDR3 runs to 17 residues. The CDR3 DNA reads as TGTGCCAGTAACATATGGGGAGAGGGTGGGTCAACTCAGCCCCAGCATTTT. Translation: CASNIWGEGGSTQPQHF.

The CDR3 spells CASSVTVQGPTNEKLFF. CDR3 coding DNA: TGTGCCAGCAGCGTAACTGTACAGGGCCCAACTAATGAAAAACTGTTTTTT. The chain has TRBV9 and TRBJ1-4; D possibly corresponds to TRBD1 (6 bases). The CDR3 is 17 amino acids. The germline V and J ends were trimmed by 1 base and 0 bases, with 13 bases remaining between them. Germline V gives CDR1 SGDLS, CDR2 YYNGEE.

This rearrangement joins TRBV29-1 to TRBJ1-4; D perhaps matches TRBD1 (5 bases). The CDR3 totals 15 residues. Trimming stripped 5 bases from V and 0 bases from J, with 13 bases between. CDR1 SQVTM and CDR2 ANQGSEA come from the germline V gene. The CDR3 protein is CSVSATGATNEKLFF. CDR3 DNA sequence: TGCAGCGTTTCGGCTACAGGAGCAACTAATGAAAAACTGTTTTTT.

This chain links TRBV18 with TRBJ2-5; no firm D call. The V gene lost 0 bases and the J gene lost 5 bases, with 7 bases spanning the gap. This CDR3 comprises 13 residues. CDR1 is KGHSH and CDR2 is LQKENI in the germline V gene. Here the CDR3 DNA reads TGTGCCAGCTCACCACCTTATCGGGAGACCCAGTACTTC. Translation gives CASSPPYRETQYF.